This T cell receptor (beta chain) came from a study of beta chain features in type 1 diabetes listed by TCRdb under 2018. Concerning the study at large: No differences in mean age, gender distribution, total cell number or subset yield were found between patients and healthy donors. A total of about 100,000,000 sorted cells were examined across all samples, and RNA yield correlated strongly with the number of cells per subset. In the study, TCRB repertoires of sorted circulating CD4+ T cell subsets from recently diagnosed type 1 diabetes patients were compared with those of matched healthy donors. Naive and central memory subsets were obtained from all 30 or so donors, but regulatory and stem cell-like memory subsets were isolated from only 8 patients and roughly eight healthy donors.

A single peripheral blood draw of around 120 mL on average was collected from each donor into heparinised tubes. A BD FACSAria II and a panel including CD45RO, CCR7, CD25, CD127, CD95 and CD27 were used to sort naive, central memory, regulatory and stem cell-like memory CD4+ T cells. Every sorted population had a purity above 98%. PBMCs were isolated right away by Lymphoprep density gradient centrifugation and were stained directly, without culture. So that batch effects would be minimized, each experiment stained and sorted samples in pairs, pairing one healthy donor with one patient. All of the isolated RNA was reverse transcribed with the High Capacity cDNA Reverse Transcription Kit, so expressed TCRB transcripts were sequenced. Naive, central memory and regulatory T cell samples underwent deep immunoSEQ sequencing, averaging approximately 3.3 million total reads per sample. Sorted cells were lysed in RLT buffer, and RNA was extracted using DNase-treated RNeasy Micro or Mini kits according to cell number. Each cell subset was processed on its own to prevent cross-contamination, while patient and healthy donor samples were processed together. The immunoSEQ multiplex PCR was used to amplify TCRB sequences from cDNA, yielding 87-bp fragments that span the CDR3 region. Amplicons were sequenced on the Illumina HiSeq platform. Per the source publication's procedure: PCR bias was computationally corrected using synthetic template baselines, reads within Hamming distance 2 were collapsed, and singletons that could not be merged were discarded. Reads were aligned to IMGT to assign V, D and J genes, CDR3 length, and insertions or deletions at six rearrangement sites. Within each subset, clonotype counts were normalized to sorted cell number, after which true diversity and Gini coefficients were computed with the tcR R package. The overlap coefficient, calculated on TCRB nucleotide sequences, was used to measure repertoire sharing. Out-of-frame TCRB sequences from naive cells were analyzed as a proxy for the pre-selection repertoire. This is the immuneACCESS table as TCRdb keeps it, with only in-frame sequences that have V and J called. A part of the clones is gone; compared with another copy, unresolved V genes explain less than half, and the rest is unexplained. V and J calls plus clone size are reproduced from that table; the DNA served to infer D and trimming. Across this sample there are some 410,000 clones, with roughly 11% seen only once. In total, the top ten clones hold about 0.045% of the sample.

Details on this clone: The target of this receptor is not known. No base-level quality is on record; no much larger clone is a single base apart.

Study-wide conclusions, independent of this receptor: Sequencing cDNA rather than genomic DNA could over-represent highly expressing activated cells, although activation and CD3 levels did not differ between groups. Naive, central memory and regulatory TCRB repertoires appeared more similar among patients than among healthy donors. Only small numbers of individuals were included in the HLA sub-analyses, which left unresolved whether HLA type had any influence on TCRB rearrangement. Patients with type 1 diabetes made fewer insertions and deleted more nucleotides at VDJ recombination sites, implying thymic rearrangement abnormalities. Shorter templates might have been favored by PCR, but patient and control samples were amplified and corrected together, so both groups would have been affected equally by any skew. Type 1 diabetes patients showed a moderate but significant shortening of TCRB CDR3 length in all four CD4+ subsets.

This receptor was taken from a woman aged 18-29 years in good health. Sequencing used naive CD4+ T cells from blood. The cell subset or site label, as the study defines it: true naive CD4+ T cells.

The DNA sequence reads TGTGCCAGCAGTACACCTCCCGGGGAGCTGTTTTTT. Translated, it gives CASSTPPGELFF. In this chain, TRBV28 is recombined with TRBJ2-2; the D segment cannot be called with confidence. Per the germline V gene, MDHEN is the CDR1 and SYDVKM is the CDR2. Cut back by 5 bases and 6 bases, the V and J ends lie 7 bases apart. CDR3 length: 12 amino acids, cysteine to phenylalanine. The kept DNA is CDR3 alone, 36 bases in frame from the first base.